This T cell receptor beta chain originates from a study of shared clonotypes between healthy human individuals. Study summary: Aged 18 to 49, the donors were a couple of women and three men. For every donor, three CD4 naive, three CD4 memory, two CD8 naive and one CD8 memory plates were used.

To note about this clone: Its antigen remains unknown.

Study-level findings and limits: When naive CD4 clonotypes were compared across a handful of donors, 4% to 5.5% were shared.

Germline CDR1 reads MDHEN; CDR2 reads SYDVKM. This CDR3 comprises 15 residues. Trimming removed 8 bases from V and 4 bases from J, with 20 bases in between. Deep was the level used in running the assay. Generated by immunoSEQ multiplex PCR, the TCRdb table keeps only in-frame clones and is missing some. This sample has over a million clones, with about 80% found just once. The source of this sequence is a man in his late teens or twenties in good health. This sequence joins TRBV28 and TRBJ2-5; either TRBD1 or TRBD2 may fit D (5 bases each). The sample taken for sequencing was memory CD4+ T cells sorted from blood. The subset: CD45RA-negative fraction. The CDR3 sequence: CASFGGRAGGETQYF. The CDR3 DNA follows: TGTGCCAGCTTTGGTGGCAGGGCGGGTGGAGAGACCCAGTACTTC.